This note documents a single T cell receptor (beta chain) sequence. One end of the junction is discordant with germline, which a read error may explain. The same CDR3 can be traced to other DNA sequences in this sample. This sample is drawn from a study of blood T cell repertoires in COVID-19. This CDR3 comprises 16 residues. Looked up from germline, CDR1 is MDHEN and CDR2 is SYDVKM. TCRdb's table, derived via immunoSEQ multiplex PCR, lists solely in-frame clones and lacks some. The repertoire consists of hundreds of thousands of clones, with approximately 91% occurring once and the leading ten covering around 13%.

Sequenced material: peripheral blood. The clonotype was recovered from an older woman with acute or convalescent COVID-19. This chain joins TRBV28 and TRBJ1-6; TRBD1 is a possible D gene (6 bases). CDR3 sequence reads: CASSLYREPYNSPLHF. In DNA, the CDR3 is TGTGCCAGCAGTTTGTACAGGGAGCCCTATAATTCACCCCTTCACTTT. Together with reference TRBV28 and TRBJ1-6, the CDR3 gives the full variable domain: DVKVTQSSRYLVKRTGEKVFLECVQDMDHENMFWYRQDPGLGLRLIYFSYDVKMKEKGDIPEGYSVSREKKERFSLILESASTNQTSMYLCASSLYREPYNSPLHFGNGTRLTVT.